The text below deals with one T cell receptor (beta chain). The data were obtained in a study of blood T cell repertoires in COVID-19. Looking at the study overall: Recovered status applied to Cohort 3 donors who had two consecutive negative PCRs. It also applied to those with clearance or with symptom resolution. Sample material is recorded as cDNA or gDNA derived from T cells, B-cell-depleted T cells, or PBMCs.

Data came from immunoSEQ multiplex PCR; TCRdb stores just in-frame clones and leaves some out. The data contain hundreds of thousands of clones, around 85% of them singletons. CDR3 length: 13 residues. Germline-derived CDR1 and CDR2 are MNHEY and SVGAGI. The trim removed 0 bases at V and 6 bases at J, leaving 1 base unmatched. Sample: PBMCs or T cells enriched from blood (not recorded which). This chain joins TRBV6-5 and TRBJ1-2; 7 nucleotides align to TRBD1. The receptor was derived from a woman aged 45-65 years in a cohort exposed to, infected with or recovered from COVID-19 (not recorded which). CDR3 sequence reads: CASSYSTGNGYTF. In nucleotides, the CDR3 is TGTGCCAGCAGTTACTCGACAGGGAATGGCTACACCTTC.